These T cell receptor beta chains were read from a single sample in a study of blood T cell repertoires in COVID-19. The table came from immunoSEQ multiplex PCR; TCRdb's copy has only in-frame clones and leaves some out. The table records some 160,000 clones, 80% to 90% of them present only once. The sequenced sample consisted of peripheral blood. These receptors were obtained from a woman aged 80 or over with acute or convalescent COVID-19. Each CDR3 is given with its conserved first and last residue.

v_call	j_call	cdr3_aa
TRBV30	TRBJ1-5	CAWSGGSLNQPQHF
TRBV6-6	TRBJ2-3	CASSLDSGTSTDTQYF
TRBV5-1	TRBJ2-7	CASSLDNYEQYF
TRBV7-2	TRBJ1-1	CASSLAEGRNAFF
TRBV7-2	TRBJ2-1	CASSLRRGVHAYNEQFF
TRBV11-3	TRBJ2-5	CASSFNRVGETQYF
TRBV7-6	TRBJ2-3	CASSLVASTDTQYF
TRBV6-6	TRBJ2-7	CASSYSISRGDEQYF
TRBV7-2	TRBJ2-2	CASSLGTRAGELFF
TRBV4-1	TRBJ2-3	CASSRGEDQGETQYF
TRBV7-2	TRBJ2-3	CASSLFGGGTSTDTQYF
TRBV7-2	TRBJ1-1	CASSRERVTEAFF
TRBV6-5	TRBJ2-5	CASSYSSGGAGETQYF
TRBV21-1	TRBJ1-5	CASNLIRRGCSNQPQHF
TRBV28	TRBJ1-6	CASSLQGDSPLHF
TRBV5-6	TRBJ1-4	CASSFGNEKLFF
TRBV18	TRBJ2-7	CASSLKTGVNEQYF
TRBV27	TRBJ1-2	CASGWGSARALGYTF
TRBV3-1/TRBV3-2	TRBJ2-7	CASSRTRQGTYEQYF
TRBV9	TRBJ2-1	CASSPLLTRQTEQFF
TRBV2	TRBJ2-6	CASSDDGIIGHSGANVLTF
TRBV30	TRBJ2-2	CAWATGTGELFF
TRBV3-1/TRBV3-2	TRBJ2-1	CASSPGTSGSNEQFF
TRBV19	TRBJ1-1	CASSNVQMNTEAFF
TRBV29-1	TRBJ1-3	CSVEITGYSGNTIYF
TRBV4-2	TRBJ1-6	CASSQVSHSMPYNSPLHF